This T cell receptor beta chain was documented in a study of T cell responses to AZD1222 COVID-19 vaccine. About the study: The analysis combined second doses at about 4 or about 12 weeks. Findings and limits, study-wide: Reportedly, close to half of spike-specific TCRs are directed against unmutated variant regions. Repertoires were collected only later (after the peak T cell response had occurred). In a largely white British group with more females than males, clonal diversity was possibly underestimated.

The table came from immunoSEQ multiplex PCR; TCRdb's copy has only in-frame clones and leaves some out. Of some 140,000 clones detected, approximately 90% appear once; the ten largest clones hold about 1.9%. Trimming took off 3 bases at V and 5 bases at J, with 6 bases between the two ends. CDR3 length: 12 amino acids. CDR1 is SGHTA and CDR2 is FQGTGA in the germline V gene. A remark on this clone: Its antigen is unknown.

The receptor comes from an adult in good health. This material consisted of peripheral blood, taken on day 0 of AZD1222 vaccination. The rearrangement joins TRBV7-3 to TRBJ2-3; no firm D call. The CDR3 region is CASSFELDTQYF. CDR3 sequence (DNA): TGTGCCAGCAGCTTTGAATTAGATACGCAGTATTTT.